The 25 T cell receptor beta chains given below trace back to one sample, sequenced in a study of blood T cell repertoires in COVID-19. The protocol was immunoSEQ multiplex PCR, while the TCRdb copy is restricted to in-frame clones and leaves out a portion. The sample lists around 140,000 clones, 70% to 90% occurring once. Sequencing was carried out using peripheral blood. The receptors here all came from a woman aged 55-75 years with acute or convalescent COVID-19.

The chain has TRBV5-5 and TRBJ2-3, with D hard to call. The germline CDR1 and CDR2 sequences are SGHKS and YYEKEE (reference sequence). The CDR3 extends over 16 amino acids. Trimming removed 0 bases at V and 2 bases at J, with 13 bases between. DNA for the CDR3: TGTGCCAGCAGCTTGGGGCAGGCGACCCACACAGATACGCAGTATTTT. It is translated as CASSLGQATHTDTQYF.

The rearrangement uses TRBV7-2 and TRBJ1-1, with D possibly TRBD1 on 5 matching bases. Trimming removed 5 bases from V and 2 bases from J, with 18 bases in between. The CDR3 spans 16 residues. CDR1 is SGHTA, CDR2 FQGNSA, per germline. In DNA form, the CDR3 reads TGTGCCAGCAGCCCCCGGGGGATCGTAATTAACACTGAAGCTTTCTTT. This encodes CASSPRGIVINTEAFF.

The gene calls are TRBV28 and TRBJ1-1, with a possible D match to TRBD1 (5 bases). The CDR3 is 13 amino acids. Trimming pared 11 bases from V and 9 bases from J, leaving 22 bases between. Germline CDR1 MDHEN, CDR2 SYDVKM. CDR3: CAGRDSTSFKAFF. The CDR3 region has the DNA TGTGCCGGACGAGACAGTACATCTTTTAAAGCTTTCTTT. The whole variable domain, filled in from reference TRBV28 and TRBJ1-1, reads DVKVTQSSRYLVKRTGEKVFLECVQDMDHENMFWYRQDPGLGLRLIYFSYDVKMKEKGDIPEGYSVSREKKERFSLILESASTNQTSMYLCAGRDSTSFKAFFGQGTRLTVV.

The chain joins TRBV15 to TRBJ2-7; a possible D gene is TRBD1 (5 bases). The CDR3 is 16 amino acids. The V and J ends lost 0 bases and 0 bases respectively, with 12 bases between them. Germline CDR1 and CDR2: LNHNV and YYDKDF (reference sequence). CDR3 sequence: CATSRDRVRASYEQYF. The CDR3 nucleotides are TGTGCCACCAGCAGAGATAGGGTCAGGGCCTCCTACGAGCAGTACTTC.

This rearrangement joins TRBV4-1 to TRBJ1-1, with D hard to call. Per the germline V gene, CDR1 is MGHRA and CDR2 is YSYEKL. The CDR3 runs 13 residues. Trimming shortened V by 1 base and J by 6 bases, and 9 bases separated the two germline ends. Written as DNA, the CDR3 is TGCGCCAGCAGCCAAGGCGGTTGGTCTGAAGCTTTCTTT. Protein product: CASSQGGWSEAFF.

This chain links TRBV27 with TRBJ2-1, with a possible D match to TRBD2 (6 bases). Germline assignment: CDR1 MNHEY and CDR2 SMNVEV (reference sequence). The CDR3 sequence is 14 residues long. Deletions cut 7 bases from V and 8 bases from J, with 18 bases between. The CDR3 DNA sequence: TGTGCCAGCACTCTAGCGACACCCGGGGATGAGCAGTTCTTC. It is translated as CASTLATPGDEQFF.

This clone was recorded a few times. The chain recombines TRBV27 with TRBJ1-4; TRBD1 is a possible D gene (6 bases). Germline lookup yields CDR1 MNHEY and CDR2 SMNVEV (reference sequence). The CDR3 is made up of 15 amino acids. The V gene lost 1 base and the J gene lost 7 bases, with 13 bases spanning the gap. DNA of the CDR3: TGTGCCAGCAGTTTATGGCACAGGGCGGGTGAAAAACTGTTTTTT. It specifies CASSLWHRAGEKLFF.

The genes are TRBV4-1 and TRBJ1-2; 10 nucleotides match TRBD1. The CDR3 extends over 14 amino acids. V trimming: 4 bases; J trimming: 7 bases; junction bases outside the gene matches: 6. Germline CDR1 and CDR2: MGHRA and YSYEKL. The CDR3 reads CASSPAGQGTGYTF. The CDR3 nucleotides read TGCGCCAGCAGCCCGGCGGGACAGGGGACTGGCTACACCTTC.

The V and J genes are TRBV18 and TRBJ1-4, with D possibly TRBD1 on 5 matching bases. Germline-derived CDR1 and CDR2 are KGHSH and LQKENI. This CDR3 contains 15 residues. Trimming took 1 base from V and 3 from J, leaving 9 bases between them. The chain's CDR3 is CASSPQGSPNEKLFF. For the CDR3, the DNA is TGTGCCAGCTCACCACAGGGGTCACCTAATGAAAAACTGTTTTTT.

The chain carries TRBV4-1 and TRBJ1-1, with D possibly being TRBD1 (5 bases). Trimming removed 4 bases from V and 1 base from J, with 10 bases in between. Looked up from germline, CDR1 is MGHRA and CDR2 is YSYEKL. The CDR3 runs to 14 residues. The DNA for the CDR3 is TGCGCCAGCAGCCCCCCGGACACGAACACTGAAGCTTTCTTT. It encodes CASSPPDTNTEAFF.

The chain joins TRBV7-2 to TRBJ2-2; D possibly corresponds to TRBD2 (7 bases). V shed 7 bases and J shed 6 bases, with 15 bases lying between them. The CDR3 extends over 14 amino acids. Germline loops: CDR1 SGHTA, CDR2 FQGNSA. Written as DNA, the CDR3 is TGTGCCAGCAACCAAGGGGGGGTTCCCGGGGAGCTGTTTTTT. It codes for CASNQGGVPGELFF.

The chain employs TRBV5-1 and TRBJ2-3; 7 nucleotides match TRBD1. The CDR3 totals 13 residues. V dropped 8 bases and J dropped 4; count of bases not matched to a gene: 7. Per the germline V gene, CDR1 is SGHRS and CDR2 is YFSETQ. CDR3 sequence (DNA): TGCGCCAGTAACCCGCAGGGGGCAGATACGCAGTATTTT. As protein: CASNPQGADTQYF.

This rearrangement joins TRBV4-1 to TRBJ1-5; D remains unclear. Germline lookup yields CDR1 MGHRA and CDR2 YSYEKL. The CDR3 has 14 residues. V lost 1 base to trimming and J lost 3 bases, with 7 bases between them. The CDR3 region is CASSQVLANQPQHF. The CDR3 DNA reads TGCGCCAGCAGCCAAGTTTTAGCCAATCAGCCCCAGCATTTT.

This clone is a singleton in its sample. In nucleotides, the CDR3 is TGTGCCAGCAGCCTCATTTCTGGGGCCAACGTCCTGACTTTC. Amino acids: CASSLISGANVLTF. The chain uses TRBV3-1 (or the pseudogene TRBV3-2) and TRBJ2-6, with D unclear. CDR1 is LGHDT and CDR2 is YNNKEL in the germline V gene (reference sequence). The V end was cut by 4 bases, the J end by 1 base, with 5 bases between. CDR3 length: 14 residues.

This rearrangement joins TRBV4-2 to TRBJ2-2; weak D call: TRBD2 (7 bases). The V gene lost 2 bases and the J gene lost 4 bases, with 14 bases spanning the gap. Germline CDR1 LGHNA, CDR2 YNFKEQ. The length of the CDR3 is 16 residues. CDR3 in amino acids: CASSQRGAQVTGELFF. In nucleotides, the CDR3 is TGTGCCAGCAGCCAACGGGGGGCCCAGGTCACCGGGGAGCTGTTTTTT.

A remark on this clone: In the same sample, other DNA sequences code for this CDR3. This chain joins TRBV29-1 and TRBJ1-1, with D uncertain. V gave up 5 bases and J gave up 3 bases, with 13 bases separating them. CDR1 and CDR2 from the germline V gene are SQVTM and ANQGSEA. The CDR3 has 13 residues. The chain's CDR3 is CSVLREEDTEAFF. The DNA for the CDR3 is TGCAGCGTTTTGAGGGAAGAGGACACTGAAGCTTTCTTT.

The genes are TRBV27 and TRBJ2-2; tentative D call: TRBD1 (6 bases). V was clipped by 5 bases and J by 5 bases, with 15 bases between them. In germline, CDR1 is MNHEY, CDR2 SMNVEV (reference sequence). This CDR3 is built from 15 residues. CDR3 bases: TGTGCCAGCAGTATACAAACAGGGTCGACCGGGGAGCTGTTTTTT. This sequence encodes CASSIQTGSTGELFF.

The genes are TRBV19 and TRBJ2-2, with TRBD1 as a possible D gene (6 bases). From germline, CDR1 is LNHDA and CDR2 SQIVND (reference sequence). Trimming pared 7 bases from V and 1 base from J, leaving 10 bases between. This CDR3 is 14 amino acids long. CDR3 sequence (DNA): TGTGCCAGTACCATACAGGGGAACACCGGGGAGCTGTTTTTT. It yields the protein CASTIQGNTGELFF. Using reference TRBV19 and TRBJ2-2 for the parts outside the CDR3, the full variable domain is DGGITQSPKYLFRKEGQNVTLSCEQNLNHDAMYWYRQDPGQGLRLIYYSQIVNDFQKGDIAEGYSVSREKKESFPLTVTSAQKNPTAFYLCASTIQGNTGELFFGEGSRLTVL.

V is TRBV6-2 or TRBV6-3 and J is TRBJ2-7, with D maybe TRBD1 (5 bases). Trimming left V 5 bases short and J 3 bases short, with 14 bases between. The CDR3 spans 14 residues. Germline loops: CDR1 MNHEY, CDR2 SVGEGT. CDR3: CASSQAPRDYEQYF. The DNA of the CDR3 is TGTGCCAGCAGTCAGGCCCCCAGGGACTACGAGCAGTACTTC.

The J gene is TRBJ1-6, the V gene TRBV6-5, with a possible D match to TRBD1 (5 bases). This CDR3 comprises 16 residues. Germline V gene data show CDR1 as MNHEY and CDR2 as SVGAGI. The V end lost 1 base, the J end lost 6 bases, and 13 bases lay between the germline ends. The DNA of the CDR3 is TGTGCCAGCAGTTACTGGGGCCTTAGCCTTAATTCACCCCTCCACTTT. Residues: CASSYWGLSLNSPLHF.

This chain links TRBV7-2 with TRBJ2-7; possible D gene TRBD2, 8 bases. Trimming took 11 bases from V and 5 from J, leaving 13 bases between them. In germline, CDR1 is SGHTA, CDR2 FQGNSA. The CDR3 has 11 amino acids. CDR3 sequence: CAPGRGHEQYF. The CDR3 bases are TGTGCCCCCGGGAGGGGGCACGAGCAGTACTTC.

The gene calls are TRBV3-1 (or the pseudogene TRBV3-2) and TRBJ2-7; a possible D gene is TRBD1 (6 bases). V gave up 1 base and J gave up 2 bases, with 12 bases separating them. CDR3 length: 15 residues. Germline V lookup: CDR1 LGHDT, CDR2 YNNKEL (reference sequence). Here the CDR3 reads CASSQGAGAPYEQYF. The CDR3 nucleotides read TGTGCCAGCAGCCAAGGGGCAGGGGCCCCCTACGAGCAGTACTTC.

The chain recombines TRBV7-9 with TRBJ1-1; D might be TRBD1 (5 bases). This CDR3 region has 14 residues. Trimming pared 1 base from V and 4 bases from J, leaving 10 bases between. CDR1 is SEHNR, CDR2 FQNEAQ, per germline (reference sequence). The CDR3 nucleotides read TGTGCCAGCAGCTTAGTCCAGGGAAGCACTGAAGCTTTCTTT. This gives the protein CASSLVQGSTEAFF.

J is TRBJ2-7 and V is TRBV6-5, with 7 bases lining up with TRBD2. The germline V gene encodes CDR1 MNHEY and CDR2 SVGAGI. With V trimmed by 7 bases and J by 2 bases, 5 bases remained unmatched. The CDR3 extends over 13 amino acids. The CDR3: CASKRDGAYEQYF. The CDR3 DNA is TGTGCCAGCAAGCGGGACGGAGCCTACGAGCAGTACTTC.

The chain is built from TRBV5-6 and TRBJ2-1; possibly TRBD1 for D (5 bases). Germline V gene data show CDR1 as SGHDT and CDR2 as YYEEEE. The CDR3 contains 13 residues. V was shortened by 1 base and J by 4 bases, with 6 bases between the two germline ends. The CDR3 loop is CASSLHRYNEQFF. In nucleotides, the CDR3 is TGTGCCAGCAGCTTGCACAGGTACAATGAGCAGTTCTTC.